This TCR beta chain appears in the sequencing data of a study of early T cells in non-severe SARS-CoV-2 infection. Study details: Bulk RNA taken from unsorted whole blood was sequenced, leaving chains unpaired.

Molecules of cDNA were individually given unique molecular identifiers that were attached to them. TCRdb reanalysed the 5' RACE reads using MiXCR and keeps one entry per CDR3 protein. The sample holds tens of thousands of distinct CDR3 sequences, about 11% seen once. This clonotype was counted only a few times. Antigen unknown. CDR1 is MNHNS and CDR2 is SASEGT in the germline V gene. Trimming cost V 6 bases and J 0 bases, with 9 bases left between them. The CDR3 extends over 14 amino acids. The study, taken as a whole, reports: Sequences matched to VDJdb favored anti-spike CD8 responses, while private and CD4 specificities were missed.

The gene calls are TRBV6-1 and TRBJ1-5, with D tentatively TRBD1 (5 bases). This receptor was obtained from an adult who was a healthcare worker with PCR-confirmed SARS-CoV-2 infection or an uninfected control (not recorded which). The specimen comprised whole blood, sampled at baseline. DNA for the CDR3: TGTGCCAGCAGGGACATTTATAGCAATCAGCCCCAGCATTTT. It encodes CASRDIYSNQPQHF.